A single sample gave rise to the 21 T cell receptor beta chains below, sequenced in a study of cytotoxic CD8 clonotypes in ibrutinib-treated CLL. Some clones are missing from TCRdb's copy, which holds only in-frame ones; the method was immunoSEQ multiplex PCR. The sample holds hundreds of thousands of clones, roughly 70% seen once. Sequenced here: PBMCs, sampled after 36 months of ibrutinib treatment. The receptors shown here come from a human donor with chronic lymphocytic leukemia.

This clone occurred a few times. The chain is built from TRBV7-8 and TRBJ1-5; 7 nucleotides align to TRBD1. The CDR3 extends over 12 amino acids. Trimming cost V 4 bases and J 16 bases; bases outside gene matches: 10. The germline gives CDR1 SGHVS, CDR2 FQNEAQ. The CDR3 DNA sequence: TGTGCCAGCAGCTCAGGGACAGCACGGGTACATTTT. Translation gives CASSSGTARVHF.

The rearrangement links TRBV7-2 to TRBJ2-5; D not resolved. V lost 5 bases and J lost 11, with 12 bases in between. The CDR3 has 11 residues. Germline V gene data show CDR1 as SGHTA and CDR2 as FQGNSA. CDR3 DNA sequence: TGTGCCAGCAGCCCAGGAAAAATGCAGTACTTC. Translated, it gives CASSPGKMQYF.

In its sample, this clone was seen a few times. V usage is TRBV4-1 and J usage is TRBJ2-2; 7 bases are a match to TRBD2. V shed 0 bases, J shed 4 bases, and the junction held 5 bases outside the gene matches. This CDR3 spans 16 amino acids. The germline V gene has CDR1 MGHRA and CDR2 YSYEKL. CDR3 nucleotides: TGCGCCAGCAGCCAAGATACCGCGGGAGTCACCGGGGAGCTGTTTTTT. The encoded protein is CASSQDTAGVTGELFF.

The chain joins TRBV2 to TRBJ2-1, with 9 positions matching TRBD2. The V segment lost 9 bases and the J segment 5 bases; nucleotides outside the gene matches: 5. In germline, CDR1 is SNHLY, CDR2 FYNNEI. The CDR3 spans 13 residues. Written as DNA, the CDR3 is TGTGCCAGATTAGCGGGGGTAGACAATGAGCAGTTCTTC. Translation: CARLAGVDNEQFF.

The chain carries TRBV4-3 and TRBJ2-2; 7 bases line up with TRBD2. V lost 1 base, J lost 6 bases, and 11 bases stayed unmatched. This CDR3 is 17 amino acids long. Germline CDR1 LGHNA, CDR2 YSLEER. CDR3 region: CASSQVLAGARSGELFF. For the CDR3, the DNA is TGCGCCAGCAGCCAAGTTTTGGCGGGAGCAAGGTCCGGGGAGCTGTTTTTT.

The J gene is TRBJ1-3, the V gene TRBV5-6, with 9 nucleotides matching TRBD1. CDR3 length: 19 residues. Germline loops: CDR1 SGHDT, CDR2 YYEEEE. The trim removed 4 bases at V and 0 bases at J, leaving 14 bases unmatched. The CDR3 DNA sequence: TGTGCCAGCAGCCCGACATTGACAGGGGGGCCTAACTCTGGAAACACCATATATTTT. Its translation: CASSPTLTGGPNSGNTIYF.

The table lists this clone with a few counts. The V call is TRBV2, the J call TRBJ2-5, with TRBD1 matching over 9 bases. There are 13 residues in the CDR3. Looked up from germline, CDR1 is SNHLY and CDR2 is FYNNEI. Losses at the gene ends were 5 bases for V and 3 bases for J; bases not matched to a gene: 1. In nucleotides, the CDR3 is TGTGCCAGCAGTCGGGACAGGGAAGAGACCCAGTACTTC. Protein product: CASSRDREETQYF.

This rearrangement joins TRBV6-4 to TRBJ2-1; 11 bases align to TRBD2. This CDR3 has 15 residues. Trimming at V came to 6 bases and at J to 3 bases, leaving 4 bases not matched to a gene. CDR1 and CDR2 (germline): MRHNA, SNTAGT. CDR3 in DNA: TGTGCCAGCAGCTTGACTAGCGGGAACTACAATGAGCAGTTCTTC. Translation: CASSLTSGNYNEQFF.

V is TRBV6-5 and J is TRBJ1-2; D is perhaps TRBD1 (5 bases). This CDR3 is built from 15 residues. Deletions cut 7 bases from V and 8 bases from J, with 23 bases between. Per the germline V gene, CDR1 is MNHEY and CDR2 is SVGAGI. This CDR3 is CASKGGGTLPAGYTF. The CDR3 nucleotides are TGTGCCAGCAAGGGCGGGGGGACGCTGCCTGCGGGCTACACCTTC.

The genes are TRBV10-3 and TRBJ2-3; 7 bases map to TRBD2. The CDR3 runs 15 residues. Germline CDR1 is ENHRY and CDR2 is SYGVKD. The trim removed 6 bases at V and 2 bases at J, leaving 8 bases unmatched. DNA of the CDR3: TGTGCCATCAGCCCCGGGACTACCTTCACAGATACGCAGTATTTT. Protein sequence: CAISPGTTFTDTQYF.

The chain has TRBV18 and TRBJ1-2; 9 bases match TRBD1. The CDR3 consists of 14 residues. Germline assignment: CDR1 KGHSH and CDR2 LQKENI. Trimming at V came to 4 bases and at J to 4 bases, leaving 4 bases not matched to a gene. The CDR3 here is CASSLDRGPYGYTF. In nucleotides, the CDR3 is TGTGCCAGCTCACTGGACAGGGGACCCTATGGCTACACCTTC.

The chain recombines TRBV11-2 with TRBJ2-1, with unresolved D. Germline loops: CDR1 SGHAT, CDR2 FQNNGV. V dropped 5 bases and J dropped 6 bases, with 14 bases sitting between them. The length of the CDR3 is 14 residues. The CDR3 loop is CASSTDWFLNEQFF. The CDR3 DNA sequence: TGTGCCAGCAGCACCGACTGGTTTCTCAATGAGCAGTTCTTC.

V and J are TRBV19 and TRBJ2-1; 10 bases match TRBD1. This CDR3 has 19 residues. V lost 1 base to trimming and J lost 3 bases; unmatched junction nucleotides: 12. The germline V gene encodes CDR1 LNHDA and CDR2 SQIVND (reference sequence). The CDR3 bases are TGTGCCAGTAGTATAGCGGGGACAGGGGCCGTTATACGCTACAATGAGCAGTTCTTC. Residues: CASSIAGTGAVIRYNEQFF.

This clone was counted once. The chain couples TRBV6-5 to TRBJ2-2, with 7 bases identical to TRBD2. Germline V gene lookup returns CDR1 MNHEY and CDR2 SVGAGI. This CDR3 region has 16 residues. J was trimmed by 5 bases and V by 2 bases; bases with no gene match: 8. The chain's CDR3 is CASSYNGLAVTGELFF. CDR3 in DNA: TGTGCCAGCAGTTACAATGGGCTAGCGGTGACCGGGGAGCTGTTTTTT.

The chain couples TRBV7-9 to TRBJ1-1; 8 bases agree with TRBD1. The CDR3 runs to 15 residues. Germline lookup yields CDR1 SEHNR and CDR2 FQNEAQ (reference sequence). Germline trimming cut 4 bases from V and 4 bases from J; bases unmatched to any gene: 8. CDR3 bases: TGTGCCAGCAGCTACCGACAGGGGTTGGGCACTGAAGCTTTCTTT. It yields the protein CASSYRQGLGTEAFF.

V usage is TRBV28 and J usage is TRBJ2-3, with D unclear. CDR1 MDHEN and CDR2 SYDVKM come from the germline V gene. V was pared by 0 bases and J by 3 bases, with 7 bases between. The CDR3 consists of 14 residues. The CDR3, as DNA: TGTGCCAGCAGTTTATGGACGGCAACAGATACGCAGTATTTT. Amino acids: CASSLWTATDTQYF.

The V gene is TRBV2, the J gene TRBJ2-1; 12 nucleotides agree with TRBD2. CDR3 length: 14 amino acids. V dropped 5 bases and J dropped 10; count of bases not matched to a gene: 6. Germline CDR1 and CDR2: SNHLY and FYNNEI. CDR3 in amino acids: CASSLRLAGDEQFF. As DNA, the CDR3 is TGTGCCAGCAGTCTTCGACTAGCGGGAGACGAGCAGTTCTTC. The full variable domain, in which reference TRBV2 and TRBJ2-1 provide the parts outside the CDR3, is EPEVTQTPSHQVTQMGQEVILRCVPISNHLYFYWYRQILGQKVEFLVSFYNNEISEKSEIFDDQFSVERPDGSNFTLKIRSTKLEDSAMYFCASSLRLAGDEQFFGPGTRLTVL.

To note about this clone: This CDR3 is also generated by other DNA sequences in the sample. The V gene is TRBV29-1, the J gene TRBJ2-1, with a tentative D call TRBD1 (5 bases). CDR1 and CDR2 (germline): SQVTM, ANQGSEA. The CDR3 is made up of 12 amino acids. V lost 3 bases and J lost 2, with 5 bases in between. As DNA, the CDR3 is TGCAGCGTTGAGACAGCCTACAATGAGCAGTTCTTC. Its protein is CSVETAYNEQFF.

This clone appeared a few times. The chain links TRBV7-3 to TRBJ2-1, with a tentative D call TRBD2 (6 bases). The CDR3 consists of 14 residues. The ends were cut back, 3 bases at V and 10 bases at J, with 16 bases in the middle. CDR1 SGHTA and CDR2 FQGTGA come from the germline V gene. The CDR3 nucleotides read TGTGCCAGCAGCTTGGGGACTCCCGGTGGGGAGCAGTTCTTC. As protein: CASSLGTPGGEQFF.

This chain uses TRBV9 with TRBJ2-1, with D maybe TRBD2 (5 bases). V lost 1 base and J 7 bases, leaving 12 bases between the germline ends. Germline V gene sequence: CDR1 SGDLS, CDR2 YYNGEE. The length of the CDR3 is 14 residues. The CDR3 sequence is CASSVLALKNEQFF. The CDR3 coding sequence is TGTGCCAGCAGCGTACTAGCCCTCAAAAATGAGCAGTTCTTC.

V gene TRBV6-5 combines with J gene TRBJ2-3; 9 positions match TRBD2. Germline loops: CDR1 MNHEY, CDR2 SVGAGI. This CDR3 is 15 amino acids long. V was clipped by 2 bases and J by 6 bases; unmatched bases: 6. CDR3 sequence (DNA): TGTGCCAGCAGTTACGGGTTAGCGGGGGTGGATACGCAGTATTTT. As protein: CASSYGLAGVDTQYF.